One and the same sample provided the 14 T cell receptor beta chains below, sequenced in a study of graft-versus-host responses after intestinal transplantation. The table came from immunoSEQ multiplex PCR; TCRdb's copy has only in-frame clones and leaves some out. The data hold about 120,000 clones, with around nine tenths observed a single time. No antigens are known for them. Material: unstimulated CD4+ T cells sorted from spleen or lymph node cells, obtained before intestinal transplant. These receptors all stem from a human donor who received an intestinal transplant.

V usage is TRBV18 and J usage is TRBJ2-7, with 8 bases matching TRBD1. Unmatched junction bases numbered 0, after V lost 0 bases and J lost 2 bases. Germline values: CDR1 KGHSH, CDR2 LQKENI. The CDR3 sequence is 14 residues long. The CDR3 loop reads CASSPPTGAYEQYF. Written as DNA, the CDR3 is TGTGCCAGCTCACCACCGACAGGGGCCTACGAGCAGTACTTC.

The rearrangement joins TRBV4-1 to TRBJ2-1, with TRBD2 matching over 9 bases. The CDR3 has 17 residues. Unmatched junction bases numbered 12, after V lost 1 base and J lost 8 bases. Germline lookup yields CDR1 MGHRA and CDR2 YSYEKL. The CDR3 reads CASSQGVARGGRDEQFF. As DNA, the CDR3 is TGCGCCAGCAGCCAAGGGGTCGCGCGGGGGGGCCGTGATGAGCAGTTCTTC.

This chain connects TRBV10-3 to TRBJ1-2; D is ambiguous. Germline assignment: CDR1 ENHRY and CDR2 SYGVKD. V lost 0 bases, J lost 4 bases, and 9 bases lay in between. The CDR3 runs to 14 residues. CDR3 amino acids: CAISESSLIYGYTF. The CDR3 DNA is TGTGCCATCAGTGAGTCGAGTCTGATCTATGGCTACACCTTC.

The CDR3 nucleotides read TGTGCCAGCAGTAAAGGACAGGGCCCAACCACTGAAGCTTTCTTT. Its protein is CASSKGQGPTTEAFF. This chain uses TRBV2 with TRBJ1-1; TRBD1 agrees at 8 bases. The CDR3 consists of 15 residues. The germline gives CDR1 SNHLY, CDR2 FYNNEI. The junction had 9 bases not matched to a gene; V was cut back by 5 bases and J by 4 bases.

J is TRBJ2-1 and V is TRBV19; D is possibly TRBD1 (7 bases). The CDR3 contains 15 residues. Germline loops: CDR1 LNHDA, CDR2 SQIVND (reference sequence). The germline V and J ends were trimmed by 7 bases and 6 bases, with 19 bases remaining between them. The CDR3 nucleotides read TGTGCCAGTACCCGAACACAGGGGAGGCCCAATGAGCAGTTCTTC. This translates into CASTRTQGRPNEQFF.

Only one count was recorded for this clone. The J gene is TRBJ2-7, the V gene TRBV2; no definite D call. The CDR3 covers 11 residues. CDR1 is SNHLY and CDR2 is FYNNEI in the germline V gene. Trimming pared 4 bases from V and 3 bases from J, leaving 4 bases between. In DNA, the CDR3 is TGTGCCAGCAGTGTCTTCTACGAGCAGTACTTC. Translating gives CASSVFYEQYF. Supplemented by reference TRBV2 and TRBJ2-7, the full variable domain reads EPEVTQTPSHQVTQMGQEVILRCVPISNHLYFYWYRQILGQKVEFLVSFYNNEISEKSEIFDDQFSVERPDGSNFTLKIRSTKLEDSAMYFCASSVFYEQYFGPGTRLTVT.

This chain joins TRBV6-1 and TRBJ2-1; 7 positions match TRBD2. Germline loops: CDR1 MNHNS, CDR2 SASEGT. V lost 4 bases, J lost 6 bases, and 18 bases stayed unmatched. This CDR3 contains 18 residues. This CDR3 is CASSVGSWASGTGNEQFF. Written as DNA, the CDR3 is TGTGCCAGCAGTGTCGGGAGTTGGGCTAGCGGTACGGGCAATGAGCAGTTCTTC.

The genes are TRBV5-1 and TRBJ2-5, with a weak D call TRBD1 (5 bases). This CDR3 comprises 13 residues. CDR1 SGHRS and CDR2 YFSETQ come from the germline V gene. The germline V and J ends were trimmed by 0 bases and 6 bases, with 9 bases remaining between them. CDR3 DNA sequence: TGCGCCAGCAGCTTGGTTGTGGGGCAGACCCAGTACTTC. Amino acids: CASSLVVGQTQYF.

The chain is built from TRBV2 and TRBJ1-2; D perhaps matches TRBD1 (5 bases). The ends were cut back, 8 bases at V and 0 bases at J, with 13 bases in the middle. CDR1 and CDR2 (germline): SNHLY, FYNNEI. The CDR3 runs to 14 residues. The CDR3 region has the DNA TGTGCCAGCGAAACGGGGGTTCCTAACTATGGCTACACCTTC. Protein product: CASETGVPNYGYTF.

The chain carries TRBV5-5 and TRBJ1-6; TRBD1 matches at 9 bases. The CDR3 is 18 residues long. Germline loops: CDR1 SGHKS, CDR2 YYEKEE (reference sequence). Germline trimming cut 4 bases from V and 0 bases from J; bases unmatched to any gene: 8. The CDR3: CASSPRTGESSYNSPLHF. The CDR3 DNA reads as TGTGCCAGCAGCCCCCGGACAGGGGAGAGCTCCTATAATTCACCCCTCCACTTT.

This clone was observed a few times. The rearrangement uses TRBV5-5 and TRBJ2-5; 7 nucleotides match TRBD1. This CDR3 spans 15 amino acids. V was clipped by 3 bases and J by 1 base; unmatched bases: 6. Germline V gives CDR1 SGHKS, CDR2 YYEKEE (reference sequence). The CDR3 nucleotides are TGTGCCAGCAGCTCAGGGACAGCAAGCCAAGAGACCCAGTACTTC. This translates into CASSSGTASQETQYF. The full variable domain, in which reference TRBV5-5 and TRBJ2-5 provide the parts outside the CDR3, is DAGVTQSPTHLIKTRGQQVTLRCSPISGHKSVSWYQQVLGQGPQFIFQYYEKEERGRGNFPDRFSARQFPNYSSELNVNALLLGDSALYLCASSSGTASQETQYFGPGTRLLVL.

The rearrangement uses TRBV5-6 and TRBJ2-6; 8 nucleotides align to TRBD1. Germline CDR1 and CDR2: SGHDT and YYEEEE. The J segment lost 5 bases and the V segment lost 3 bases, leaving 13 bases of the junction unmatched. The CDR3 runs 18 residues. As DNA, the CDR3 is TGTGCCAGCAGCTCGCACAGGGGGATGGACCCCCGGGCCAACGTCCTGACTTTC. It specifies CASSSHRGMDPRANVLTF.

The V and J genes are TRBV7-6 and TRBJ1-1, with unresolved D. Trimming shortened V by 4 bases and J by 1 base, and 10 bases separated the two germline ends. Germline CDR1 SGHVS, CDR2 FNYEAQ. The CDR3 runs to 14 residues. The CDR3 loop reads CASSSGLQNTEAFF. The DNA for the CDR3 is TGTGCCAGCAGCTCCGGACTGCAGAACACTGAAGCTTTCTTT.

The CDR3 region is CASSWTGGANTGELFF. In nucleotides, the CDR3 is TGCGCCAGCAGCTGGACAGGGGGCGCGAACACCGGGGAGCTGTTTTTT. V and J are TRBV5-1 and TRBJ2-2; the match to TRBD1 covers 11 bases. This CDR3 has 16 residues. V lost 3 bases and J lost 0; bases outside the gene matches: 1. Germline V gene lookup returns CDR1 SGHRS and CDR2 YFSETQ.